A selection of T cell receptor beta chains follows, all from one sample in a study of Ad26.COV2.S vaccination and SARS-CoV-2 variants. Sequenced by immunoSEQ multiplex PCR; TCRdb stores in-frame clones only, minus some. Of some 390,000 clones in the sample, about 88% were seen once. This specimen was peripheral blood, taken in a trial of Ad26.COV2.S vaccine versus placebo. All receptors derive from a person between 18 and 65 years old who received the Ad26.COV2.S COVID-19 vaccine or a placebo. CDR3s include the opening cysteine and the closing phenylalanine or tryptophan.

j_gene: TRBJ2-3; v_gene: TRBV2; CDR3aa: CASSVSGATDTQYF
j_gene: TRBJ2-7; v_gene: TRBV19; CDR3aa: CASSIAAGLSYEQYF
j_gene: TRBJ1-1; v_gene: TRBV30; CDR3aa: CAWSARSGSTEAFF
j_gene: TRBJ1-4; v_gene: TRBV30; CDR3aa: CALGGMGGEKLFF
j_gene: TRBJ2-2; v_gene: TRBV30; CDR3aa: CAGDPEGVLNTGELFF
j_gene: TRBJ1-4; v_gene: TRBV27; CDR3aa: CASRPIGQGGEKLFF
j_gene: TRBJ1-6; v_gene: TRBV19; CDR3aa: CASSQRGYSPLHF
j_gene: TRBJ2-1; v_gene: TRBV4-2; CDR3aa: CASSQEVAGPNEQFF
j_gene: TRBJ2-7; v_gene: TRBV5-4; CDR3aa: CASSLGQGQIYEQYF
j_gene: TRBJ1-1; v_gene: TRBV30; CDR3aa: CAWNRGNSEAFF
j_gene: TRBJ1-6; v_gene: TRBV18; CDR3aa: CASSPDDVSPLHF
j_gene: TRBJ2-4; v_gene: TRBV5-6; CDR3aa: CASRSGQILAKNIQYF
j_gene: TRBJ2-1; v_gene: TRBV5-4; CDR3aa: CASSLAGSDEQFF
j_gene: TRBJ2-6; v_gene: TRBV4-2; CDR3aa: CASSQDGLAGSGANVLTF
j_gene: TRBJ1-2; v_gene: TRBV6-2/TRBV6-3; CDR3aa: CASSYSFRDSNGYTF
j_gene: TRBJ1-2; v_gene: TRBV28; CDR3aa: CASSGTAPWGYTF
j_gene: TRBJ1-1; v_gene: TRBV18; CDR3aa: CASSPLRDRAEAFF
j_gene: TRBJ2-2; v_gene: TRBV28; CDR3aa: CASSPPGPRPPGELFF
j_gene: TRBJ1-3; v_gene: TRBV15; CDR3aa: CATSRDNAGSGNTIYF
j_gene: TRBJ2-1; v_gene: TRBV3-1/TRBV3-2; CDR3aa: CASSQEKGAGSTYNEQFF
j_gene: TRBJ2-1; v_gene: TRBV11-3; CDR3aa: CASSLEAIHNEQFF
j_gene: TRBJ2-5; v_gene: TRBV9; CDR3aa: CASSVGVEQETQYF
j_gene: TRBJ2-3; v_gene: TRBV5-6; CDR3aa: CASSLGQWVDTQYF
j_gene: TRBJ1-1; v_gene: TRBV28; CDR3aa: CATSAGGATFF
j_gene: TRBJ2-1; v_gene: TRBV3-1/TRBV3-2; CDR3aa: CASSHPALANEQFF
j_gene: TRBJ2-1; v_gene: TRBV2; CDR3aa: CASSGLAGSYNEQFF
j_gene: TRBJ2-3; v_gene: TRBV15; CDR3aa: CATSRVSADTQYF
j_gene: TRBJ2-4; v_gene: TRBV18; CDR3aa: CASSSRDKNIQYF
j_gene: TRBJ2-5; v_gene: TRBV5-1; CDR3aa: CASSIEGQETQYF
j_gene: TRBJ1-1; v_gene: TRBV10-3; CDR3aa: CAISRQGVGNTEAFF
j_gene: TRBJ2-3; v_gene: TRBV7-3; CDR3aa: CASSLVGSDTQYF
j_gene: TRBJ1-1; v_gene: TRBV7-2; CDR3aa: CASGQGRGSTEAFF
j_gene: TRBJ2-7; v_gene: TRBV30; CDR3aa: CAWSVTGEDEQYF
j_gene: TRBJ2-5; v_gene: TRBV11-1; CDR3aa: CASSSRGETQYF
j_gene: TRBJ2-1; v_gene: TRBV4-1; CDR3aa: CASSQGTGVTYNEQFF
j_gene: TRBJ1-2; v_gene: TRBV3-1/TRBV3-2; CDR3aa: CASSLSSLRTGAYGYTF
j_gene: TRBJ1-2; v_gene: TRBV23-1; CDR3aa: CASSQGRAPSYGYTF
j_gene: TRBJ2-5; v_gene: TRBV20-1; CDR3aa: CSAHPRETQYF
j_gene: TRBJ1-1; v_gene: TRBV27; CDR3aa: CASSTAANTEAFF
j_gene: TRBJ2-7; v_gene: TRBV5-1; CDR3aa: CASSNLGQGKVYEQYF
j_gene: TRBJ2-1; v_gene: TRBV5-1; CDR3aa: CASSLGTSGSYNEQFF
j_gene: TRBJ2-7; v_gene: TRBV4-2; CDR3aa: CASSQEDRGSLLSYEQYF
j_gene: TRBJ2-3; v_gene: TRBV7-9; CDR3aa: CASSLAGPGDTDTQYF
j_gene: TRBJ1-1; v_gene: TRBV5-4; CDR3aa: CASSLDRGNTEAFF
j_gene: TRBJ2-7; v_gene: TRBV4-1; CDR3aa: CASSQALSSSYEQYF
j_gene: TRBJ2-6; v_gene: TRBV10-3; CDR3aa: CATRLFGANVLTF
j_gene: TRBJ1-2; v_gene: TRBV3-1/TRBV3-2; CDR3aa: CASSRVGGYGYTF
j_gene: TRBJ2-7; v_gene: TRBV5-1; CDR3aa: CASRGSRGTGTEQYF
j_gene: TRBJ2-1; v_gene: TRBV7-3; CDR3aa: CASSSGTSGFYNEQFF
j_gene: TRBJ2-7; v_gene: TRBV7-8; CDR3aa: CASSWGSGSAEQYF
j_gene: TRBJ1-2; v_gene: TRBV6-5; CDR3aa: CASSLGGQAGGYTF
j_gene: TRBJ1-2; v_gene: TRBV9; CDR3aa: CASSANTRGQDYGYTF
j_gene: TRBJ1-5; v_gene: TRBV7-9; CDR3aa: CASSLAAGDGQPQHF
j_gene: TRBJ2-7; v_gene: TRBV11-2; CDR3aa: CASSFTGTASYEQYF
j_gene: TRBJ1-5; v_gene: TRBV5-6; CDR3aa: CASSLAGANQPQHF
j_gene: TRBJ1-6; v_gene: TRBV27; CDR3aa: CASSLSNRGNSPLHF
j_gene: TRBJ2-7; v_gene: TRBV18; CDR3aa: CASRGTSSYEQYF
j_gene: TRBJ2-1; v_gene: TRBV5-1; CDR3aa: CASTARGDSISEQFF
j_gene: TRBJ1-3; v_gene: TRBV7-2; CDR3aa: CASSFSGAVGNTIYF
j_gene: TRBJ2-3; v_gene: TRBV30; CDR3aa: CAWRGPRVMQYF